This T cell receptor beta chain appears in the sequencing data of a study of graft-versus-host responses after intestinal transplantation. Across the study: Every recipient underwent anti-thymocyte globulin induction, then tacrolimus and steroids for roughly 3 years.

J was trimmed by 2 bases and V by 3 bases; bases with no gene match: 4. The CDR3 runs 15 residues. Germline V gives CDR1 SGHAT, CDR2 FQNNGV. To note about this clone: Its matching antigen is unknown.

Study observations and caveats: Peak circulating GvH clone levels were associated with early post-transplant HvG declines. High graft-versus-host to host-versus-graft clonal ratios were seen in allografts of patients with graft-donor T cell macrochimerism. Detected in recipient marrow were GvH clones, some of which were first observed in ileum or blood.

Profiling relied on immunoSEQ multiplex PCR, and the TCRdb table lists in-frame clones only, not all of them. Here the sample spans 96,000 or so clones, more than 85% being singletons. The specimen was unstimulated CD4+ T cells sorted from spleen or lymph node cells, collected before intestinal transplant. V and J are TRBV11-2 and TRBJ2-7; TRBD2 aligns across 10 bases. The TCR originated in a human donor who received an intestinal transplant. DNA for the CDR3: TGTGCCAGCAGCTTCCTAGCGGGAGTGACCTACGAGCAGTACTTC. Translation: CASSFLAGVTYEQYF. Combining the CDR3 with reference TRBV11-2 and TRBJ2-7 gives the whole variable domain EAGVAQSPRYKIIEKRQSVAFWCNPISGHATLYWYQQILGQGPKLLIQFQNNGVVDDSQLPKDRFSAERLKGVDSTLKIQPAKLEDSAVYLCASSFLAGVTYEQYFGPGTRLTVT.